This T cell receptor beta chain was captured in a study of OX40 agonist ivuxolimab in advanced cancers. Study-wide findings and caveats: CD8+ T cells averaged more expanded clones than CD4+. At 0.1 to 3.0 mg/kg and by week 6, CD4+ and CD8+ T cells in the blood had expanded clonally.

About this clone: Its specificity is unknown.

Germline-derived CDR1 and CDR2 are MGHRA and YSYEKL. The CDR3 length is 18 residues. The V and J ends lost 1 base and 0 bases respectively, with 18 bases between them. Blood samples were obtained at baseline, cycle 4 day 1, and cycle 7 day 1. The data were produced by immunoSEQ multiplex PCR, yet TCRdb's version contains in-frame clones alone and is incomplete. The table includes 60,000 to 100,000 clones, around nine tenths detected once. The sequencing here drew on CD4+ or CD8+ T cells sorted from blood, taken in a trial of the OX40 agonist ivuxolimab. V gene TRBV4-1 combines with J gene TRBJ1-2; D might be TRBD1 (6 bases). The receptor was derived from an adult with an advanced solid tumor such as melanoma, head and neck, liver or kidney cancer. The CDR3 DNA reads TGCGCCAGCAGCCAAGTCCGGGGCAGGGGCGAACCTAACTATGGCTACACCTTC. Its protein is CASSQVRGRGEPNYGYTF.